These 25 T cell receptor beta chains were sequenced from one sample in a study of cytomegalovirus exposure and HLA in healthy donors. Using immunoSEQ multiplex PCR, the repertoire was profiled, and TCRdb retains in-frame clones only, with some absent. This table holds 180,000 or so clones, about 89% found once. Source material: PBMCs. These receptors were obtained from a man younger than 45 in good health and CMV-seropositive.

There are a few counts of this clone. This chain links TRBV5-6 with TRBJ2-1; 9 nucleotides agree with TRBD2. The CDR3 loop spans 15 amino acids. Germline V gene lookup returns CDR1 SGHDT and CDR2 YYEEEE. J gave up 5 bases and V 2 bases, and 5 bases lay outside the gene matches. The CDR3 spells CASSFTREGDNEQFF. In nucleotides, the CDR3 is TGTGCCAGCAGCTTTACGCGGGAGGGAGACAATGAGCAGTTCTTC.

The chain employs TRBV27 and TRBJ2-7, with D uncertain. There are 15 residues in the CDR3. In germline, CDR1 is MNHEY, CDR2 SMNVEV (reference sequence). V was shortened by 10 bases and J by 4 bases, with 23 bases between the two germline ends. This CDR3 reads CANPPGRNVRYEQYF. In DNA, the CDR3 is TGTGCCAACCCGCCTGGCAGGAATGTGAGGTACGAGCAGTACTTC.

This clone showed up just once. The chain combines TRBV5-1 with TRBJ1-6; D is perhaps TRBD1 (5 bases). Germline CDR1 reads SGHRS; CDR2 reads YFSETQ. The length of the CDR3 is 15 residues. V was pared by 6 bases and J by 4 bases, with 14 bases between. Written as DNA, the CDR3 is TGCGCCAGCACCCCCTCCGGGGCATATAATTCACCCCTCCACTTT. This encodes CASTPSGAYNSPLHF.

J is TRBJ2-2 and V is TRBV11-2; no reliable D call. CDR3 length: 14 residues. The V gene's germline CDR1 is SGHAT and CDR2 FQNNGV. V was shortened by 1 base and J by 6 bases, with 9 bases between the two germline ends. For the CDR3, the DNA is TGTGCCAGCAGCTTAGCAAGTAAACCCGGGGAGCTGTTTTTT. Its translation is CASSLASKPGELFF.

The genes are TRBV5-1 and TRBJ2-7; 12 nucleotides line up with TRBD1. Germline V CDR1 and CDR2: SGHRS, YFSETQ. The CDR3 is 14 amino acids. The trim removed 7 bases at V and 5 bases at J, leaving 7 bases unmatched. The DNA of the CDR3 is TGCGCCAGCTTCCCGGGGACAGGGGGCGACGAGCAGTACTTC. Encoded protein: CASFPGTGGDEQYF.

The gene calls are TRBV4-1 and TRBJ1-6; a weak D match, TRBD1 (5 bases). The germline CDR1 and CDR2 sequences are MGHRA and YSYEKL. Trimming shortened V by 2 bases and J by 0 bases, and 8 bases separated the two germline ends. This CDR3 has 16 residues. The CDR3 loop is CASSQTGYSYNSPLHF. CDR3 nucleotides: TGCGCCAGCAGCCAAACAGGATACTCCTATAATTCACCCCTCCACTTT.

V gene TRBV2 combines with J gene TRBJ2-1; the D is unclear. CDR3 length: 15 residues. V lost 0 bases to trimming and J lost 7 bases, with 13 bases between them. Looked up from germline, CDR1 is SNHLY and CDR2 is FYNNEI. The CDR3 DNA is TGTGCCAGCAGTGAAGCTAGGGCATTGAGGAATGAGCAGTTCTTC. Translating gives CASSEARALRNEQFF. Full variable domain (remainder filled in from reference TRBV2 and TRBJ2-1): EPEVTQTPSHQVTQMGQEVILRCVPISNHLYFYWYRQILGQKVEFLVSFYNNEISEKSEIFDDQFSVERPDGSNFTLKIRSTKLEDSAMYFCASSEARALRNEQFFGPGTRLTVL.

The rearrangement uses TRBV5-1 and TRBJ2-7; D is tentatively TRBD1 or TRBD2 (5 bases each). This CDR3 is 17 amino acids long. The V gene's germline CDR1 is SGHRS and CDR2 YFSETQ. Trimming removed 1 base at V and 7 bases at J, with 24 bases between. CDR3 DNA sequence: TGCGCCAGCAGCTTGATCTCTGCGAGCAGAGGGGTGGATGAGCAGTACTTC. Protein sequence: CASSLISASRGVDEQYF.

J is TRBJ1-1 and V is TRBV19; 11 bases are shared with TRBD1. This CDR3 is 12 amino acids long. Germline V gene data show CDR1 as LNHDA and CDR2 as SQIVND (reference sequence). Trimming removed 5 bases from V and 10 bases from J; junction bases left unmatched: 3. For the CDR3, the DNA is TGTGCCAGTAGTGTCGGGACAGGGGGAGCTTTCTTT. Protein: CASSVGTGGAFF.

CDR3 protein: CASSPGTGNQPQHF. Here the CDR3 DNA reads TGCGCCAGCAGCCCCGGGACAGGTAATCAGCCCCAGCATTTT. This rearrangement joins TRBV5-1 to TRBJ1-5; 8 nucleotides agree with TRBD1. The V gene end was trimmed by 4 bases and the J gene end by 4 bases; junction bases not matched to a gene: 4. Germline V gives CDR1 SGHRS, CDR2 YFSETQ. The CDR3 is made up of 14 amino acids.

This clone turned up a few times. The chain has TRBV7-9 and TRBJ2-7; 11 bases align to TRBD2. This CDR3 region has 15 residues. Trimming removed 2 bases from V and 4 bases from J; junction bases left unmatched: 4. The V gene's germline CDR1 is SEHNR and CDR2 FQNEAQ (reference sequence). CDR3 sequence reads: CASSLLAGGPYEQYF. For the CDR3, the DNA is TGTGCCAGCAGCTTACTAGCGGGAGGCCCTTACGAGCAGTACTTC.

The V and J genes are TRBV29-1 and TRBJ1-1; D is unclear. Per germline, CDR1 SQVTM and CDR2 ANQGSEA. The CDR3 length is 14 residues. Trimming pared 3 bases from V and 1 base from J, leaving 12 bases between. As DNA, the CDR3 is TGCAGCGTTGAGGAGGGCAACGCGAACACTGAAGCTTTCTTT. It yields the protein CSVEEGNANTEAFF.

This clone was picked up one time. The rearrangement links TRBV6-5 to TRBJ2-1; 7 bases fit TRBD1. This CDR3 region has 15 residues. After removal of 6 bases from V and 2 bases from J, the junction contained 7 bases not matched to a gene. In germline, CDR1 is MNHEY, CDR2 SVGAGI. This chain's CDR3 is CASSPRQGTYNEQFF. In DNA, the CDR3 is TGTGCCAGCAGCCCTAGACAGGGTACCTACAATGAGCAGTTCTTC.

The chain is built from TRBV9 and TRBJ2-1, with TRBD2 as a possible D gene (6 bases). The germline V gene encodes CDR1 SGDLS and CDR2 YYNGEE. V shed 4 bases and J shed 3 bases, with 17 bases lying between them. The CDR3 contains 16 residues. CDR3: CASSSPSAGDYNEQFF. CDR3 nucleotides: TGTGCCAGCAGCTCCCCCTCAGCGGGCGACTACAATGAGCAGTTCTTC. Complete variable domain (other parts from reference TRBV9 and TRBJ2-1): DSGVTQTPKHLITATGQRVTLRCSPRSGDLSVYWYQQSLDQGLQFLIQYYNGEERAKGNILERFSAQQFPDLHSELNLSSLELGDSALYFCASSSPSAGDYNEQFFGPGTRLTVL.

For the CDR3, the DNA is TGTGCCAGTAGTATAGCCCGGGATGTGAACGAGCAGTACTTC. Translated: CASSIARDVNEQYF. The V call is TRBV19, the J call TRBJ2-7, with D maybe TRBD2 (5 bases). This CDR3 is 14 amino acids long. The V gene lost 1 base and the J gene lost 5 bases, with 12 bases spanning the gap. Germline lookup yields CDR1 LNHDA and CDR2 SQIVND (reference sequence).

The gene calls are TRBV4-2 and TRBJ2-1; 15 positions match TRBD2. From germline, CDR1 is LGHNA and CDR2 YNFKEQ. Losses at the gene ends were 0 bases for V and 12 bases for J; bases not matched to a gene: 0. The CDR3 loop spans 14 amino acids. CDR3 sequence: CASSQEGLAGGQFF. The CDR3 DNA sequence: TGTGCCAGCAGCCAAGAGGGACTAGCGGGGGGGCAGTTCTTC.

With respect to this clone: This sample includes further DNA sequences coding for the same CDR3. The chain carries TRBV29-1 and TRBJ2-7, with D maybe TRBD1 (6 bases). From germline, CDR1 is SQVTM and CDR2 ANQGSEA. This CDR3 region has 12 residues. The V end lost 7 bases, the J end lost 0 bases, and 10 bases lay between the germline ends. The CDR3 DNA is TGCAGCGCACGGGACACCTCCTACGAGCAGTACTTC. It codes for CSARDTSYEQYF.

The chain joins TRBV27 to TRBJ2-7; TRBD2 agrees at 9 bases. The germline V gene has CDR1 MNHEY and CDR2 SMNVEV (reference sequence). The CDR3 runs to 19 residues. V dropped 4 bases and J dropped 3; count of bases not matched to a gene: 19. CDR3 sequence (DNA): TGTGCCAGCAGTTCCGTAACAATCCCAACTAGCGGGTACCACTACGAGCAGTACTTC. It yields the protein CASSSVTIPTSGYHYEQYF.

The chain recombines TRBV5-1 with TRBJ1-1, with 7 bases lining up with TRBD1. Germline V lookup: CDR1 SGHRS, CDR2 YFSETQ. The CDR3 spans 14 residues. The V and J ends lost 5 bases and 1 base, in that order; junction bases with no gene match: 5. The CDR3 sequence is CASRLRTGNTEAFF. CDR3 nucleotide sequence: TGCGCCAGCAGACTGAGGACAGGGAACACTGAAGCTTTCTTT. Full variable domain (missing parts from reference TRBV5-1 and TRBJ1-1): KAGVTQTPRYLIKTRGQQVTLSCSPISGHRSVSWYQQTPGQGLQFLFEYFSETQRNKGNFPGRFSGRQFSNSRSEMNVSTLELGDSALYLCASRLRTGNTEAFFGQGTRLTVV.

The gene calls are TRBV5-6 and TRBJ1-2, with TRBD1 matching 7 bases. Germline assignment: CDR1 SGHDT and CDR2 YYEEEE. The length of the CDR3 is 14 residues. With V trimmed by 0 bases and J by 5 bases, 4 bases remained unmatched. The CDR3 sequence is CASSLDRGYYGYTF. The DNA for the CDR3 is TGTGCCAGCAGCTTGGACAGGGGCTATTATGGCTACACCTTC.

In regard to this clone: Other DNA sequences in the same sample also yield this CDR3. The chain combines TRBV5-1 with TRBJ1-1; no firm D call. Germline V gene sequence: CDR1 SGHRS, CDR2 YFSETQ. V was pared by 0 bases and J by 5 bases, with 8 bases between. CDR3 length: 13 amino acids. The chain's CDR3 is CASSLAAGTEAFF. DNA of the CDR3: TGCGCCAGCAGCTTGGCAGCGGGGACTGAAGCTTTCTTT.

The rearrangement links TRBV2 to TRBJ2-2, with TRBD2 identical over 7 bases. The CDR3 is made up of 14 amino acids. From germline, CDR1 is SNHLY and CDR2 FYNNEI. With V trimmed by 2 bases and J by 8 bases, 5 bases remained unmatched. CDR3 residues: CASSELGGSGELFF. In nucleotides, the CDR3 is TGTGCCAGCAGTGAACTGGGAGGGTCGGGGGAGCTGTTTTTT.

The genes are TRBV28 and TRBJ2-7, with unresolved D. V was cut by 7 bases and J by 2 bases, with 9 bases left in between. This CDR3 spans 12 amino acids. Germline-derived CDR1 and CDR2 are MDHEN and SYDVKM. CDR3 sequence: CASNDGPYEQYF. The CDR3 nucleotides read TGTGCCAGCAATGACGGCCCCTACGAGCAGTACTTC.

This clone was seen more than once but under ten times. The chain combines TRBV18 with TRBJ2-5, with D possibly being TRBD2 (5 bases). The CDR3 is 17 amino acids. The germline V gene has CDR1 KGHSH and CDR2 LQKENI. V was clipped by 3 bases and J by 2 bases, with 19 bases between them. For the CDR3, the DNA is TGTGCCAGCTCACCTTACTATGTCGGAGGATCACAAGAGACCCAGTACTTC. This sequence encodes CASSPYYVGGSQETQYF.

The chain recombines TRBV5-1 with TRBJ2-3, with 9 bases fitting TRBD1. This CDR3 spans 16 amino acids. Germline assignment: CDR1 SGHRS and CDR2 YFSETQ. The J segment lost 2 bases and the V segment lost 2 bases, leaving 6 bases of the junction unmatched. The CDR3 bases are TGCGCCAGCAGCTTACGGACAGGGGCCGACACAGATACGCAGTATTTT. Translated: CASSLRTGADTDTQYF.